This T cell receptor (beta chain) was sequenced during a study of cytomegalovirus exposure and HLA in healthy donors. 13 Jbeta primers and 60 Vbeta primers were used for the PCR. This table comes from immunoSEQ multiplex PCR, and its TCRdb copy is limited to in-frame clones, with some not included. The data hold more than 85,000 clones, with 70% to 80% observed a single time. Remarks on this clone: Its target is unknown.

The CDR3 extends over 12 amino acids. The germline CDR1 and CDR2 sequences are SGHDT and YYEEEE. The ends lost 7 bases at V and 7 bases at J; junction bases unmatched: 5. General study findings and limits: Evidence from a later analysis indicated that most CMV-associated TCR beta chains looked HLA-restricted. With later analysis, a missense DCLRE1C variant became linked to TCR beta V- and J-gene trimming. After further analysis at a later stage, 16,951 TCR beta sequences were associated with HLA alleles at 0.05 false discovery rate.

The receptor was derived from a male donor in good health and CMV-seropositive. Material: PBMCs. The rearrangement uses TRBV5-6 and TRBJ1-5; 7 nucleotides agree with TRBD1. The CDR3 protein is CASGDRVQPQHF. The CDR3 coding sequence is TGTGCCAGCGGCGACAGGGTCCAGCCCCAGCATTTT.